One and the same sample provided the 30 T cell receptor beta chains below, sequenced in a study of T cells in Graves' hyperthyroidism and ophthalmopathy (dated by TCRdb to about 2019). The library was obtained by multiplex PCR. For sequencing, an Illumina HiSeq 2000 was employed. Amplification of TCR beta CDR3 regions was carried out from RNA transcripts. The TCR CDR3 was subjected to a first round of RT-PCR using the HTBI primer set and the Qiagen OneStep RT-PCR kit. The public reads were reanalyzed by TCRdb: fastp trimming at Q25, MiXCR alignment, in-frame beta chains only. CDR3 protein duplicates are merged, each entry listing the most common genes and DNA. For this sample there are 75,000 to 100,000 distinct CDR3 sequences; about 40% appear just once. 10% to 13% of the sample belongs to the ten largest clones. The sample was peripheral blood or thyroid tissue (not recorded which). The receptors were gathered from a woman in her 30s with Graves' hyperthyroidism.

This chain joins TRBV15 and TRBJ1-1; 11 bases map to TRBD1. The CDR3 is 14 amino acids. Germline assignment: CDR1 LNHNV and CDR2 YYDKDF (reference sequence). The junction had 6 bases not matched to a gene; V was cut back by 10 bases and J by 2 bases. CDR3 residues: CAIRDRGSNTEAFF. For the CDR3, the DNA is TGTGCCATCCGGGACAGGGGGTCCAACACTGAAGCTTTCTTT.

By share of the sample, this clonotype is large (0.1 to 1%). The rearrangement links TRBV7-8 to TRBJ2-5, with D perhaps TRBD2 (6 bases). CDR3 length: 15 residues. V was pared by 7 bases and J by 4 bases, with 19 bases between. Germline V CDR1 and CDR2: SGHVS, FQNEAQ. In DNA, the CDR3 is TGTGCCAGCACCGATGAGACTAGTCGGGGAGAGACCCAGTACTTC. Amino acid sequence: CASTDETSRGETQYF.

This clonotype has a count of ten or more. J is TRBJ1-4 and V is TRBV20-1; maybe TRBD1 (5 bases). The CDR3 is 12 residues long. The V end lost 6 bases, the J end lost 8 bases, and 13 bases lay between the germline ends. CDR1 is DFQATT, CDR2 SNEGSKA, per germline (reference sequence). DNA of the CDR3: TGCAGTGCGAGAAGGGGAGGGGAAAAACTGTTTTTT. It translates to CSARRGGEKLFF.

This clonotype was recorded many times. The chain is built from TRBV27 and TRBJ2-7; tentative D call: TRBD2 (6 bases). Trimming removed 3 bases at V and 3 bases at J, with 12 bases between. Germline lookup yields CDR1 MNHEY and CDR2 SMNVEV (reference sequence). The length of the CDR3 is 14 residues. The DNA of the CDR3 is TGTGCCAGCAGTTTTCGGGGGAGAGACTACGAGCAGTACTTC. The encoded protein is CASSFRGRDYEQYF.

In this sample, this clonotype turned up many times. V is TRBV20-1 and J is TRBJ2-6, with 9 bases aligning to TRBD2. Germline V gene sequence: CDR1 DFQATT, CDR2 SNEGSKA (reference sequence). V dropped 1 base and J dropped 0; count of bases not matched to a gene: 7. CDR3 length equals 18 residues. The CDR3 nucleotides read TGCAGTGCTAGAGTACCGAGCGGGAGGAGCTCTGGGGCCAACGTCCTGACTTTC. Protein sequence: CSARVPSGRSSGANVLTF.

V is TRBV30 and J is TRBJ2-6, with TRBD1 identical over 7 bases. The CDR3 runs 16 residues. In germline, CDR1 is GTSNPN, CDR2 SVGIG (reference sequence). V dropped 4 bases and J dropped 3; count of bases not matched to a gene: 9. The CDR3 DNA sequence: TGTGCCTGGACCAACACAGGGGTCGGTGGGGCCAACGTCCTGACTTTC. The encoded protein is CAWTNTGVGGANVLTF.

This chain links TRBV5-1 with TRBJ2-3; possibly TRBD1 or TRBD2 for D (6 bases each). The CDR3 length is 15 residues. V lost 5 bases and J 0 bases, leaving 13 bases between the germline ends. Looked up from germline, CDR1 is SGHRS and CDR2 is YFSETQ. This chain's CDR3 is CASRFFGGSTDTQYF. The CDR3 DNA is TGCGCCAGCAGGTTCTTCGGGGGCAGCACAGATACGCAGTATTTT.

At least ten counts were recorded for this clonotype. The chain uses TRBV6-1 and TRBJ2-7, with D perhaps matching TRBD2 (5 bases). The CDR3 sequence is 16 residues long. Germline-derived CDR1 and CDR2 are MNHNS and SASEGT. V was shortened by 1 base and J by 3 bases, with 16 bases between the two germline ends. The CDR3 region has the DNA TGTGCCAGCAGTGAAGGGAGCGGTGCCGCGGACTACGAGCAGTACTTC. As protein: CASSEGSGAADYEQYF.

This clonotype was seen repeatedly, ten times or more. This chain joins TRBV19 and TRBJ1-5; maybe TRBD1 (5 bases). The CDR3 is 14 residues long. CDR1 and CDR2 from the germline V gene are LNHDA and SQIVND (reference sequence). With 7 bases removed from V and 2 bases from J, the gap between germline ends came to 12 bases. This CDR3 is CASTGDLGNQPQHF. The CDR3 DNA reads TGTGCCAGTACGGGGGATTTAGGCAATCAGCCCCAGCATTTT.

Many counts were recorded for this clonotype. The rearrangement links TRBV6-5 to TRBJ1-6; 9 bases agree with TRBD1. From germline, CDR1 is MNHEY and CDR2 SVGAGI. There are 15 residues in the CDR3. J lost 14 bases, V lost 2 bases, and 10 bases had no gene match. CDR3 amino acids: CASSYATGGMVSLHF. The CDR3 region has the DNA TGTGCCAGCAGTTACGCCACAGGGGGCATGGTTTCCCTCCACTTT.

The gene calls are TRBV7-8 and TRBJ2-7; the D gene could be TRBD1 or TRBD2 (5 bases each). CDR1 and CDR2 (germline): SGHVS, FQNEAQ. V was clipped by 5 bases and J by 2 bases, with 13 bases between them. The CDR3 consists of 14 residues. The CDR3, as DNA: TGTGCCAGCAGCCGTGGGACCCAACCCTACGAGCAGTACTTC. It translates to CASSRGTQPYEQYF.

In its sample, this clonotype was seen many times. The chain links TRBV27 to TRBJ2-5, with 7 bases matching TRBD2. Germline lookup yields CDR1 MNHEY and CDR2 SMNVEV (reference sequence). There are 15 residues in the CDR3. With 1 base clipped from V and 4 bases from J, the junction kept 6 bases outside the gene matches. The CDR3 region is CASSLLSSGIETQYF. As DNA, the CDR3 is TGTGCCAGCAGTTTATTATCCAGCGGGATAGAGACCCAGTACTTC.

This clonotype was picked up one time. The chain joins TRBV15 to TRBJ1-6; D possibly corresponds to TRBD1 (6 bases). The CDR3 is 17 amino acids. V lost 5 bases, J lost 7 bases, and 21 bases lay in between. CDR1 is LNHNV, CDR2 YYDKDF, per germline (reference sequence). The CDR3 region has the DNA TGTGCCACCAGCCGACCAGGGGCCCCGTTCGGAAATTCACCCCTCCACTTT. It encodes CATSRPGAPFGNSPLHF.

The chain carries TRBV6-5 and TRBJ2-3, with a weak D call TRBD2 (5 bases). Germline V gene sequence: CDR1 MNHEY, CDR2 SVGAGI. The CDR3 covers 17 residues. Trimming pared 7 bases from V and 2 bases from J, leaving 22 bases between. The CDR3 here is CASKLRIRRGDTDTQYF. In DNA, the CDR3 is TGTGCCAGCAAGCTGAGGATAAGACGGGGAGACACAGATACGCAGTATTTT.

The sample holds many counts of this clonotype. CDR3 nucleotide sequence: TGTGCCAGCAGAAACAGGGGGCGAGAGACCCAGTACTTC. Amino acids: CASRNRGRETQYF. The V call is TRBV3-1, the J call TRBJ2-5, with 9 bases matching TRBD1. The CDR3 runs to 13 residues. J was trimmed by 4 bases and V by 6 bases; bases with no gene match: 3. The germline CDR1 and CDR2 sequences are LGHDT and YNNKEL (reference sequence).

The chain uses TRBV2 and TRBJ2-7; either TRBD1 or TRBD2 may supply D (5 bases each). Germline CDR1 and CDR2: SNHLY and FYNNEI. The CDR3 length is 15 residues. Trimming took 4 bases from V and 6 from J, leaving 19 bases between them. For the CDR3, the DNA is TGTGCCAGCAGTGGAACTTCGGGGCGCCCCTTCGAGCAGTACTTC. It translates to CASSGTSGRPFEQYF.

This sequence joins TRBV5-1 and TRBJ2-7; 11 bases line up with TRBD1. Germline V gives CDR1 SGHRS, CDR2 YFSETQ. The CDR3 loop spans 13 amino acids. The V gene end was trimmed by 5 bases and the J gene end by 8 bases; junction bases not matched to a gene: 6. The CDR3 DNA reads as TGCGCCAGCAGTTCAGGACAGGGGGCAAAGCAGTACTTC. Protein: CASSSGQGAKQYF.

This clonotype came up many times. V is TRBV28 and J is TRBJ2-5; 7 bases are a match to TRBD1. J gave up 5 bases and V 3 bases, and 9 bases lay outside the gene matches. The CDR3 is made up of 15 amino acids. The germline gives CDR1 MDHEN, CDR2 SYDVKM. This CDR3 is CASSFRPGGVETQYF. CDR3 nucleotide sequence: TGTGCCAGCAGTTTTAGGCCAGGGGGTGTTGAGACCCAGTACTTC.

This clonotype was recorded a few times. The chain recombines TRBV28 with TRBJ1-1, with D tentatively TRBD1 (5 bases). This CDR3 spans 12 amino acids. V lost 5 bases, J lost 8 bases, and 12 bases lay in between. Germline CDR1 is MDHEN and CDR2 is SYDVKM. This CDR3 is CASSPPGREAFF. CDR3 DNA: TGTGCCAGCAGTCCCCCAGGGCGGGAAGCTTTCTTT.

This clonotype was counted at least ten times. This chain links TRBV5-1 with TRBJ2-7, with D hard to call. Trimming removed 4 bases at V and 3 bases at J, with 14 bases between. The CDR3 has 14 amino acids. Germline V CDR1 and CDR2: SGHRS, YFSETQ. The CDR3 sequence is CASSPSQKGYEQYF. CDR3 in DNA: TGCGCCAGCAGCCCGTCTCAAAAGGGCTACGAGCAGTACTTC.

This clonotype was picked up many times. This chain uses TRBV12-3 or TRBV12-4 with TRBJ1-1, with D unresolved. CDR3 size: 15 residues. Trimming left V 10 bases short and J 2 bases short, with 20 bases between. The CDR3 DNA sequence: TGTGCCATTAGCCCAAGTCGACCAGGCAACACTGAAGCTTTCTTT. It codes for CAISPSRPGNTEAFF.

This clonotype appeared many times. V usage is TRBV5-1 and J usage is TRBJ2-3, with D hard to call. Germline CDR1 SGHRS, CDR2 YFSETQ. Trimming cost V 0 bases and J 2 bases, with 7 bases left between them. This CDR3 is built from 14 residues. CDR3 DNA: TGCGCCAGCAGCTTGGGACGGTACACAGATACGCAGTATTTT. Residues: CASSLGRYTDTQYF.

J is TRBJ2-3 and V is TRBV5-1; TRBD2 agrees at 10 bases. CDR1 and CDR2 (germline): SGHRS, YFSETQ. V lost 1 base, J lost 4 bases, and 3 bases stayed unmatched. This CDR3 is built from 15 residues. CDR3 loop: CASSLTGLAADTQYF. CDR3 in DNA: TGCGCCAGCAGCTTGACCGGACTAGCGGCAGATACGCAGTATTTT.

This clonotype was recorded at least ten times. The chain employs TRBV2 and TRBJ1-5, with D tentatively TRBD1 (6 bases). CDR3 length: 14 amino acids. Between the trimmed V and J ends, which lost 7 bases and 9 bases, there was a span of 19 bases. Germline V gene data show CDR1 as SNHLY and CDR2 as FYNNEI. The CDR3 DNA follows: TGTGCCAGCAAGGACACCTCCCTAGGGGGGCCCCAGCATTTT. Protein product: CASKDTSLGGPQHF. Together with reference TRBV2 and TRBJ1-5, the CDR3 gives the full variable domain: EPEVTQTPSHQVTQMGQEVILRCVPISNHLYFYWYRQILGQKVEFLVSFYNNEISEKSEIFDDQFSVERPDGSNFTLKIRSTKLEDSAMYFCASKDTSLGGPQHFGDGTRLSIL.

This clonotype appeared many times. V and J are TRBV20-1 and TRBJ2-3; 7 bases map to TRBD2. V shed 6 bases, J shed 2 bases, and the junction held 8 bases outside the gene matches. Germline values: CDR1 DFQATT, CDR2 SNEGSKA (reference sequence). The CDR3 runs 14 residues. CDR3 DNA sequence: TGCAGTGCGCTGACTAGCCGAAACACAGATACGCAGTATTTT. Translating it yields CSALTSRNTDTQYF.

This clonotype was counted at least ten times. The chain employs TRBV19 and TRBJ1-1, with 9 bases aligning to TRBD1. V gave up 7 bases and J gave up 4 bases; unmatched junction bases: 7. The germline gives CDR1 LNHDA, CDR2 SQIVND (reference sequence). The CDR3 sequence is 14 residues long. The CDR3 region has the DNA TGTGCCAGTATCAAGGGACAGGGTCCCACTGAAGCTTTCTTT. It codes for CASIKGQGPTEAFF.

This clonotype was recorded many times. The chain recombines TRBV7-3 with TRBJ2-5, with 15 positions matching TRBD2. The CDR3 contains 16 residues. After removal of 4 bases from V and 5 bases from J, the junction contained 5 bases not matched to a gene. Germline V gene data show CDR1 as SGHTA and CDR2 as FQGTGA. CDR3 bases: TGTGCCAGCAGCTCAGGGACTAGCGGGAGGATTGAGACCCAGTACTTC. It specifies CASSSGTSGRIETQYF.

This clonotype occurred many times. The chain joins TRBV6-1 to TRBJ1-2; D gene uncertain. The CDR3 is 10 residues long. Germline V gene sequence: CDR1 MNHNS, CDR2 SASEGT. Trimming removed 4 bases at V and 8 bases at J, with 5 bases between. CDR3 amino acids: CASSAMGYTF. CDR3 in DNA: TGTGCCAGCAGTGCCATGGGCTACACCTTC.

This clonotype was seen repeatedly, ten times or more. This rearrangement joins TRBV5-1 to TRBJ2-7; a possible D gene is TRBD1 (6 bases). The V and J ends lost 2 bases and 0 bases respectively, with 9 bases between them. The CDR3 has 14 amino acids. The germline gives CDR1 SGHRS, CDR2 YFSETQ. For the CDR3, the DNA is TGCGCCAGCAGCTTCAGGGGCTTCTCCTACGAGCAGTACTTC. This codes for CASSFRGFSYEQYF.

In its sample, this clonotype was seen a few times. A junction end diverges from the germline sequence, so it may reflect a read error. The chain is built from TRBV12-3 or TRBV12-4 and TRBJ1-4, with D tentatively TRBD1 (5 bases). This CDR3 is built from 14 residues. The CDR3 bases are TGTGCCAGCAGCTTAGGGGTGATGAGTGAAAAACTGTTTTTT. Translated: CASSLGVMSEKLFF.